This T cell receptor (beta chain) is drawn from a study of PD-1 blockade in classical Hodgkin lymphoma. Turning to the study itself: Every 2 weeks, patients had 3 mg/kg nivolumab intravenously.

All trial patients relapsed after autologous stem cell transplantation. The data were produced by immunoSEQ multiplex PCR, yet TCRdb's version contains in-frame clones alone and is incomplete. This repertoire shows about 84,000 clones, about nine tenths found once; its top ten account for roughly a fifth. Overall study findings and caveats: Reports indicated that newly diagnosed patients had lower baseline TCR diversity than healthy donors did. Complete responders entered with baseline diversity on par with newly diagnosed patients, the results showed.

The CDR3 loop spans 16 amino acids. CDR1 and CDR2 (germline): SEHNR, FQNEAQ (reference sequence). As for this clone: Antigen: not known. Germline is not matched at one junction end, which may reflect a read error.

J is TRBJ2-2 and V is TRBV7-9; a weak D match, TRBD1 (6 bases). This receptor was taken from a human donor with classical Hodgkin lymphoma. Sequencing used peripheral blood mononuclear cells (PBMCs), obtained at baseline. Here the CDR3 DNA reads TGTGCCAGCAGCTTAACGACAGGAATGAACAGCGGGGAGCTGTTTTTT. Translation: CASSLTTGMNSGELFF. The full variable domain, its missing parts supplied by reference TRBV7-9 and TRBJ2-2, is DTGVSQNPRHKITKRGQNVTFRCDPISEHNRLYWYRQTLGQGPEFLTYFQNEAQLEKSRLLSDRFSAERPKGSFSTLEIQRTEQGDSAMYLCASSLTTGMNSGELFFGEGSRLTVL.